This T cell receptor (beta chain) is from a study of CD8+ T cells in alopecia areata. Overall study results and limits: Affected scalp, especially in alopecia totalis/universalis, had a higher clonality than normal scalp did. While patients received tofacitinib, many expanded lesional clones remained present in scalp and blood. Normal skin's resident alphabeta T cells are also sequenced in scalp samples.

To note about this clone: Its antigen remains unidentified.

RNA was isolated and reverse transcribed to cDNA, the sequencing template. Assay used: immunoSEQ multiplex PCR; TCRdb lists only in-frame clones, some missing. This sample yields over 100,000 clones, of which 53% are seen a single time; roughly 0.5% belongs to the top ten. Germline V lookup: CDR1 SGHVS, CDR2 FQNEAQ. The CDR3 loop spans 15 amino acids. Trimming took 5 bases from V and 2 from J, leaving 15 bases between them. Treatment reported: oral pan-JAK inhibitor, 5-10 mg twice daily. The TCR sequence derives from a human donor with alopecia areata. The V and J genes are TRBV7-8 and TRBJ2-5; possibly TRBD2 for D (6 bases). Here the sequenced sample was CD4+ T cells sorted from blood, taken at week 4, from a patient treated with tofacitinib. The CDR3 DNA sequence: TGTGCCAGCAGCGGGAGGTGGGCATTACAAGAGACCCAGTACTTC. Amino acids: CASSGRWALQETQYF.